This TCR beta chain emerged from a study of beta chain features in type 1 diabetes. Overall study findings and caveats: Type 1 diabetes patients had moderately but significantly shorter TCRB CDR3s in all four CD4+ subsets.

Turning to this clone: What it binds is not known.

Trimming shortened V by 3 bases and J by 3 bases, and 3 bases separated the two germline ends. The CDR3 spans 11 residues. CDR1 is MDHEN and CDR2 is SYDVKM in the germline V gene. The isolated RNA, all of it, was reverse transcribed, so expressed TCRB transcripts were what got sequenced. TCRdb's copy holds only in-frame clones and misses some; the assay was immunoSEQ multiplex PCR. The sample carries around 710,000 clones, about an eighth recorded once. The rearrangement uses TRBV28 and TRBJ2-7; no clear D. This clonotype was sampled from a man under 40 with type 1 diabetes. The source material was naive CD4+ T cells from blood. CDR3 loop: CASSFLYEQYF. The CDR3 DNA is TGTGCCAGCAGTTTTCTCTACGAGCAGTACTTC.